The 27 T cell receptor beta chains presented below share a single source sample, sequenced in a study of T cell repertoires in cytomegalovirus infection. TCRdb independently ran MiXCR on the reads; one entry per CDR3 protein. The repertoire holds approximately 350,000 distinct CDR3 sequences, with nearly 35% as singletons. Their antigens are not known. The sample here was cultured PBMCs, taken from culture after CMV antigen stimulation. The source of these receptors is a human donor in good health (CMV status not recorded). Some clones in this sample may be carry-over from other donors' samples.

This clonotype was counted ten times or more. This rearrangement joins TRBV7-2 to TRBJ2-5, with D uncertain. Germline CDR1 is SGHTA and CDR2 is FQGNSA. The V end was cut by 5 bases, the J end by 1 base, with 2 bases between. The CDR3 loop spans 11 amino acids. Written as DNA, the CDR3 is TGTGCCAGCAGCGTCCAAGAGACCCAGTACTTC. It specifies CASSVQETQYF. Full variable domain (remainder filled in from reference TRBV7-2 and TRBJ2-5): GAGVSQSPSNKVTEKGKDVELRCDPISGHTALYWYRQSLGQGLEFLIYFQGNSAPDKSGLPSDRFSAERTGGSVSTLTIQRTQQEDSAVYLCASSVQETQYFGPGTRLLVL.

The chain employs TRBV24-1 and TRBJ1-2, with 7 bases identical to TRBD1. The CDR3 consists of 17 residues. CDR1 is KGHDR and CDR2 is SFDVKD in the germline V gene. J was trimmed by 6 bases and V by 4 bases; bases with no gene match: 16. CDR3 region: CATSDHTPTGRDDGYTF. For the CDR3, the DNA is TGTGCCACCAGTGACCACACCCCGACAGGGAGGGATGATGGCTACACCTTC.

The chain recombines TRBV12-3 or TRBV12-4 with TRBJ2-5; D might be TRBD2 (6 bases). Trimming left V 2 bases short and J 7 bases short, with 17 bases between. The CDR3 is 15 residues long. CDR3 nucleotides: TGTGCCAGCAGTTTAAGGAGGGGTCAAGGCGGGACCCAGTACTTC. It codes for CASSLRRGQGGTQYF.

This clonotype showed up just a few times. This chain links TRBV7-2 with TRBJ2-2, with D tentatively TRBD1 (6 bases). The V gene lost 2 bases and the J gene lost 0 bases, with 10 bases spanning the gap. This CDR3 is 16 amino acids long. Germline lookup yields CDR1 SGHTA and CDR2 FQGNSA. CDR3 sequence (DNA): TGTGCCAGCAGCTTAAGATGGACAGCGAACACCGGGGAGCTGTTTTTT. It is translated as CASSLRWTANTGELFF.

This clonotype showed up just a few times. V usage is TRBV11-2 and J usage is TRBJ1-1, with D perhaps matching TRBD1 (5 bases). V was trimmed by 1 base and J by 4 bases, leaving 25 bases between them. The length of the CDR3 is 19 residues. CDR1 is SGHAT, CDR2 FQNNGV, per germline. CDR3 sequence (DNA): TGTGCCAGCAGCTTAGTGGGTGTGGCTCGGGGGGACCAGGGCACTGAAGCTTTCTTT. This sequence encodes CASSLVGVARGDQGTEAFF.

This clonotype was observed a few times. J is TRBJ2-7 and V is TRBV28; 9 nucleotides line up with TRBD1. Per germline, CDR1 MDHEN and CDR2 SYDVKM. This CDR3 spans 14 amino acids. V was pared by 5 bases and J by 3 bases, with 5 bases of the junction left unmatched. The CDR3, as DNA: TGTGCCAGCAGTCCAGGGACAGGGAACTACGAGCAGTACTTC. Its protein product is CASSPGTGNYEQYF.

The chain combines TRBV19 with TRBJ1-6, with TRBD1 matching 7 bases. This CDR3 region has 15 residues. Trimming took 2 bases from V and 5 from J; bases not matched to a gene: 3. CDR1 is LNHDA, CDR2 SQIVND, per germline (reference sequence). The CDR3 DNA reads as TGTGCCAGTAGTATAACGGGACAGAATAATTCACCCCTCCACTTT. Amino acids: CASSITGQNNSPLHF.

The chain employs TRBV10-3 and TRBJ2-3, with D possibly TRBD2 on 5 matching bases. V lost 5 bases and J lost 4, with 13 bases in between. The germline gives CDR1 ENHRY, CDR2 SYGVKD. The CDR3 has 14 residues. Here the CDR3 reads CAISYREAPDTQYF. Here the CDR3 DNA reads TGTGCCATCAGTTACCGGGAAGCACCAGATACGCAGTATTTT.

The V and J genes are TRBV18 and TRBJ2-3; a possible D gene is TRBD2 (6 bases). CDR1 and CDR2 (germline): KGHSH, LQKENI. The CDR3 is 15 amino acids. V lost 3 bases, J lost 3 bases, and 13 bases lay in between. The CDR3 reads CASSPDYLLTDTQYF. The CDR3 DNA follows: TGTGCCAGCTCACCGGACTACCTCTTGACAGATACGCAGTATTTT.

CDR3 residues: CASSPRTGRLEAFF. The CDR3 DNA follows: TGTGCCAGTAGTCCACGGACGGGGAGACTTGAAGCTTTCTTT. The chain recombines TRBV19 with TRBJ1-1; D is ambiguous. There are 14 residues in the CDR3. With 5 bases removed from V and 7 bases from J, the gap between germline ends came to 17 bases. Germline V lookup: CDR1 LNHDA, CDR2 SQIVND (reference sequence).

This clonotype was seen ten or more times. V gene TRBV6-5 combines with J gene TRBJ1-5; 8 positions match TRBD1. The CDR3 is 15 amino acids. Trimming took 0 bases from V and 4 from J; bases not matched to a gene: 2. Germline V gene sequence: CDR1 MNHEY, CDR2 SVGAGI. CDR3: CASSYSTGDNQPQHF. In DNA, the CDR3 is TGTGCCAGCAGTTACTCGACAGGGGATAATCAGCCCCAGCATTTT.

This clonotype was seen just once. A much bigger clone sits one base away, suggesting this may be a read error. The chain is built from TRBV19 and TRBJ2-3, with D unresolved. The CDR3 consists of 10 residues. Germline V gene lookup returns CDR1 LNHDA and CDR2 SQIVND (reference sequence). V was cut by 10 bases and J by 1 base, with 3 bases left in between. CDR3 nucleotide sequence: TGTGCCACCGGCACAGATACGCAGTATTTT. It codes for CATGTDTQYF.

The rearrangement links TRBV27 to TRBJ1-2, with D perhaps matching TRBD1 (5 bases). CDR3 length equals 14 residues. The V and J ends lost 0 bases and 6 bases respectively, with 11 bases between them. Per germline, CDR1 MNHEY and CDR2 SMNVEV (reference sequence). The CDR3 coding sequence is TGTGCCAGCAGTTTATCTCGACAGAGAAATGGCTACACCTTC. Protein: CASSLSRQRNGYTF.

This clonotype was counted between two and nine times. The chain has TRBV10-3 and TRBJ2-4; TRBD1 agrees at 7 bases. The germline V gene has CDR1 ENHRY and CDR2 SYGVKD. The V and J ends lost 10 bases and 4 bases, in that order; junction bases with no gene match: 10. CDR3 size: 14 residues. The chain's CDR3 is CATNSGTEKNIQYF. For the CDR3, the DNA is TGTGCCACCAATTCCGGGACAGAGAAAAACATTCAGTACTTC.

This chain links TRBV27 with TRBJ1-2; D possibly corresponds to TRBD1 (6 bases). Germline values: CDR1 MNHEY, CDR2 SMNVEV (reference sequence). The CDR3 totals 16 residues. The V end lost 5 bases, the J end lost 8 bases, and 24 bases lay between the germline ends. The CDR3 here is CASSNLGVQGPGGYTF. CDR3 in DNA: TGTGCCAGCAGTAACCTCGGTGTTCAGGGGCCGGGGGGCTACACCTTC.

The rearrangement uses TRBV4-1 and TRBJ2-7, with TRBD2 matching 11 bases. Germline trimming cut 1 base from V and 7 bases from J; bases unmatched to any gene: 9. The CDR3 covers 16 residues. Germline V gene lookup returns CDR1 MGHRA and CDR2 YSYEKL. CDR3 DNA: TGCGCCAGCAGCCAAGTGCCGACTAGCGGGAAGGATGAGCAGTACGTC. It translates to CASSQVPTSGKDEQYV.

This clonotype was observed a few times. The rearrangement links TRBV12-3 or TRBV12-4 to TRBJ1-5, with D uncertain. Trimming stripped 5 bases from V and 0 bases from J, with 14 bases between. The CDR3 contains 16 residues. DNA for the CDR3: TGTGCCAGCAGTCCTCGGACCTTTCATAGCAATCAGCCCCAGCATTTT. The encoded protein is CASSPRTFHSNQPQHF.

With regard to this clonotype: The junction shows a germline mismatch at one end, possibly a read error. The chain uses TRBV27 and TRBJ2-1; D is possibly TRBD2 (6 bases). Germline V gives CDR1 MNHEY, CDR2 SMNVEV (reference sequence). The CDR3 sequence is 13 residues long. CDR3 amino acids: CDSSFLAANEQFF. The CDR3 DNA sequence: TGTGACAGCAGTTTTTTAGCGGCTAATGAGCAGTTCTTC.

This clonotype was seen many times. The rearrangement uses TRBV20-1 and TRBJ1-2; TRBD1 matches at 7 bases. CDR1 is DFQATT and CDR2 is SNEGSKA in the germline V gene (reference sequence). Germline trimming cut 6 bases from V and 0 bases from J; bases unmatched to any gene: 7. The CDR3 has 14 residues. CDR3 region: CSASDRQANYGYTF. Here the CDR3 DNA reads TGCAGTGCGTCGGACAGGCAGGCTAACTATGGCTACACCTTC.

This clonotype showed up just a few times. This chain uses TRBV4-1 with TRBJ2-1; 11 nucleotides match TRBD2. Germline V gene sequence: CDR1 MGHRA, CDR2 YSYEKL. Losses at the gene ends were 4 bases for V and 10 bases for J; bases not matched to a gene: 9. The CDR3 has 15 amino acids. The CDR3 coding sequence is TGCGCCAGCAGCCTACTAGCGGGAGAAGGAGAGGAGCAGTTCTTC. This gives the protein CASSLLAGEGEEQFF.

The sample holds one count of this clonotype. The genes are TRBV2 and TRBJ1-1; 7 positions match TRBD1. V was clipped by 3 bases and J by 10 bases; unmatched bases: 11. There are 14 residues in the CDR3. CDR1 and CDR2 (germline): SNHLY, FYNNEI. The CDR3 bases are TGTGCCAGCAGTGACAATAGGGGGCAGATTATAGCTTTCTTT. It encodes CASSDNRGQIIAFF.

This clonotype occurred a few times. The genes are TRBV3-1 and TRBJ1-2; the D gene is possibly TRBD1 (5 bases). The CDR3 is 14 residues long. Trimming took off 1 base at V and 8 bases at J, with 14 bases between the two ends. Germline V gene lookup returns CDR1 LGHDT and CDR2 YNNKEL (reference sequence). CDR3 loop: CASSQGGAGHGYTF. The CDR3 DNA is TGTGCCAGCAGCCAAGGCGGGGCTGGTCACGGCTACACCTTC.

This clonotype has ten or more counts. The chain joins TRBV7-2 to TRBJ2-1; 14 nucleotides align to TRBD2. The J segment lost 7 bases and the V segment lost 5 bases, leaving 4 bases of the junction unmatched. In germline, CDR1 is SGHTA, CDR2 FQGNSA. The CDR3 runs to 15 residues. The CDR3 region is CASSPTSGRANEQFF. The CDR3 nucleotides are TGTGCCAGCAGCCCGACTAGCGGGAGGGCGAATGAGCAGTTCTTC.

The V call is TRBV12-3 or TRBV12-4, the J call TRBJ2-1, with D possibly matching TRBD1 (6 bases). This CDR3 region has 14 residues. V lost 5 bases to trimming and J lost 8 bases, with 16 bases between them. CDR3 nucleotides: TGTGCCAGCAGTATACCCGGACAGATCGATGAGCAGTTCTTC. This codes for CASSIPGQIDEQFF.

This clonotype was detected a few times. V gene TRBV7-7 combines with J gene TRBJ2-1, with 11 bases matching TRBD2. This CDR3 is built from 18 residues. Germline V gene data show CDR1 as SSHAT and CDR2 as FNYEAQ (reference sequence). The V segment lost 1 base and the J segment 0 bases; nucleotides outside the gene matches: 5. The CDR3, as DNA: TGTGCCAGCAGCTTAGGGACTAGCGGGCTGAGCTCCTACAATGAGCAGTTCTTC. It encodes CASSLGTSGLSSYNEQFF.

This CDR3 reads CASNRGLNYGYTF. The CDR3 nucleotides are TGTGCCAGCAACAGGGGCCTTAACTATGGCTACACCTTC. The chain uses TRBV2 and TRBJ1-2; 7 bases map to TRBD1. This CDR3 is 13 amino acids long. Germline V gene data show CDR1 as SNHLY and CDR2 as FYNNEI. Trimming at V came to 7 bases and at J to 1 base, leaving 3 bases not matched to a gene.

This clonotype was detected a few times. V gene TRBV19 combines with J gene TRBJ2-1, with TRBD2 identical over 7 bases. CDR1 LNHDA and CDR2 SQIVND come from the germline V gene (reference sequence). V was pared by 3 bases and J by 0 bases, with 2 bases of the junction left unmatched. This CDR3 is built from 15 residues. The CDR3 coding sequence is TGTGCCAGTAGTATTCGCGGGAGCTCCTACAATGAGCAGTTCTTC. Its translation: CASSIRGSSYNEQFF. Full variable domain (missing parts from reference TRBV19 and TRBJ2-1): DGGITQSPKYLFRKEGQNVTLSCEQNLNHDAMYWYRQDPGQGLRLIYYSQIVNDFQKGDIAEGYSVSREKKESFPLTVTSAQKNPTAFYLCASSIRGSSYNEQFFGPGTRLTVL.